This T cell receptor beta chain was obtained from a study of T cells in Graves' hyperthyroidism and ophthalmopathy (dated by TCRdb to about 2019). A note on the overall study: Peripheral blood samples were taken at the time of initial diagnosis, prior to any treatment. To identify distinguishing TCR V-J signatures, a discovery cohort of 90 to 100 patients was used, comprising some 45 with Graves' ophthalmopathy and approximately 57 with stable Graves' hyperthyroidism. Prospective prediction of ophthalmopathy was tested in an independent validation cohort consisting of 18 to 20 hyperthyroidism patients and 17 patients who later progressed to ophthalmopathy. The approximately 98 discovery patients were randomly divided into training and test sets at a 7:3 ratio. The study also compared thyroid tissue and blood T-cell repertoires from more than 5 Graves' hyperthyroidism patients. After blood sampling, hyperthyroidism patients were treated with methimazole at a starting dose of 30 mg daily, and ophthalmopathy patients were treated with high-dose intravenous methylprednisolone. The paper describes TCR Vbeta CDR3 sequencing of 135 peripheral blood samples, made up of fewer than 50 ophthalmopathy patients, around 73 hyperthyroidism patients and 17 progressor patients. The full study reports these points: Most expanded thyroid clonotypes (frequency above 0.001) were also detected in blood, a finding suggesting that blood repertoires may reflect thyroid immune responses. In cross-validation, a model built on a 13 V-J signature told ophthalmopathy apart from stable hyperthyroidism with 85% to 90% sensitivity and approximately 81% specificity, and in testing the same model reached 80%/75%. In validation, the model predicted progression to ophthalmopathy with over 60% sensitivity and about 72% specificity, a median of about 6 months before onset. Sample size was not statistically predetermined, and investigators were not blinded to group allocation.

In the ophthalmopathy patients, disease was moderately to severely active, with a Clinical Activity Score of 3 or more, a NOSPECS grade of 4 or more, and a duration of less than 3 months. Exclusion was applied to patients with uncontrolled infections, other autoimmune diseases, pregnancy or lactation. Diagnoses were based on clinical symptoms, serum thyroxine and TRAb, thyroid ultrasound and orbital computed tomography. PBMCs were isolated from approximately 10 ml of fresh peripheral blood by Ficoll-Paque density gradient centrifugation. Total RNA was extracted using Trizol reagent, and RNA quality was assessed on an Agilent 2100 Bioanalyzer. TCR beta CDR3 regions were amplified from RNA transcripts. The TCR CDR3 was subjected to a first round of RT-PCR using the HTBI primer set and the Qiagen OneStep RT-PCR kit. The libraries were constructed in a second round of multiplex PCR and then size-selected and purified. Libraries were sequenced paired-end with 100 bp reads on an Illumina HiSeq2000. The study's own analysis went as follows. Raw data were processed with SOAPnuke, discarding reads with adapters, uncalled bases, mean Phred below 15, or no exact constant-primer or identifier match. High-quality paired reads were merged using COPE v1.2.5, and each unique nucleotide sequence was defined as a clonotype. MiTCR v1.1 was used to align clonotypes to the IMGT TRBV, TRBD and TRBJ reference segments. The analysis included only V-J combinations with a frequency above 0.0001, which together covered around 99% of the repertoires. The TCS score was defined as the ratio of F50 (clonal expansion) to E x V (chaos), calculated using BLOSUM62-based TCRdist between CDR3 peptides within each V-J. Welch's t-statistics and random forest reduced 514 V-J features to 10 to 15, which were used in a naive Bayes classifier (R e1071). TCRdb ran its own pipeline on the public reads, namely fastp trimming at Q25 and MiXCR clone calling, and kept in-frame beta chains. A single entry per CDR3 protein holds the most common genes and DNA from its merged rows. TCRdb, not the authors, supplied the V and J calls. Present in this sample are around 530,000 distinct CDR3 sequences, 17% of which were seen just once. The top ten constitute 17% of the sample.

Unmatched junction bases come to 7, with V trimmed by 11 bases and J by 6 bases. The germline V gene specifies MNHEY as CDR1 and SVGEGT as CDR2. From cysteine to phenylalanine, the CDR3 is 13 amino acids long. The kept DNA is CDR3 alone, 39 bases in frame from the first base. On this clonotype: The antigen it recognizes is unknown. The sample holds no much larger clone one base away, and base qualities are not on file.

The receptor was derived from a woman between 18 and 29 years old with Graves' ophthalmopathy. The sample comprised blood. Recombination joined TRBV6-2 or TRBV6-3 with TRBJ2-2; TRBD1 agrees with 9 junctional bases. The DNA is as follows: TGTGCCGCGGCGGGACAGGGTCCCGGGGAGCTGTTTTTT. The resulting protein is CAAAGQGPGELFF.